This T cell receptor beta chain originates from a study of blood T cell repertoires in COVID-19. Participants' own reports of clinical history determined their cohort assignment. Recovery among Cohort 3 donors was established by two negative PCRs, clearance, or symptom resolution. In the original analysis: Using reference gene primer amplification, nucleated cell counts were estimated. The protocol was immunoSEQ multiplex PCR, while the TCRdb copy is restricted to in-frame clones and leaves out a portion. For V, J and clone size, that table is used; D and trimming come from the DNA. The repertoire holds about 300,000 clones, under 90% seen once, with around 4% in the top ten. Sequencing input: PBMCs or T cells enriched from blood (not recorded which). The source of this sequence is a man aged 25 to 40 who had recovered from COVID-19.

The CDR3 reads CSVPKYRGYPADTQYF. As DNA, the CDR3 is TGCAGCGTTCCAAAATACAGGGGGTACCCGGCGGATACGCAGTATTTT. The rearrangement joins TRBV29-1 to TRBJ2-3; 8 bases line up with TRBD1. With 5 bases clipped from V and 6 bases from J, the junction kept 16 bases outside the gene matches. Germline V gene lookup returns CDR1 SQVTM and CDR2 ANQGSEA. The CDR3 has 16 amino acids.